Each of the 16 T cell receptor beta chains below was sequenced from the same sample in a study of blood T cells in healthy people across ages. Together with a sample-barcoded 5' primer, a J-beta primer mix was included in a second PCR lasting about 7 to 12 cycles. TCRdb analysed the 5' RACE reads with MiXCR anew, one entry per CDR3 protein. The sample lists 1.2 million to 1.5 million distinct CDR3 sequences, about 40% occurring once. Sequencing input: blood. Every receptor here comes from a woman aged 18-30 years in good health.

With regard to this clonotype: A single base separates this from a much larger clone, so it may be a read error. The V and J genes are TRBV10-3 and TRBJ2-5; TRBD2 aligns across 8 bases. From germline, CDR1 is ENHRY and CDR2 SYGVKD. CDR3 length: 15 residues. V lost 4 bases and J lost 4; bases outside the gene matches: 8. The CDR3 protein is CAISGGTSGRETQYF. The CDR3 nucleotides are TGTGCCATCAGTGGAGGAACTAGCGGACGAGAGACCCAGTACTTC.

This clonotype was seen once. The junction does not match germline at one end; this may be a read error. This chain joins TRBV10-3 and TRBJ1-3; D is ambiguous. The CDR3 totals 11 residues. The germline CDR1 and CDR2 sequences are ENHRY and SYGVKD. The CDR3 DNA sequence: TGTGGCATCTCGGGGGGAAACACCATATATTTT. As protein: CGISGGNTIYF.

The chain combines TRBV10-3 with TRBJ1-2, with TRBD1 matching over 7 bases. CDR3 length equals 12 residues. Germline trimming cut 10 bases from V and 6 bases from J; bases unmatched to any gene: 8. Germline V gene data show CDR1 as ENHRY and CDR2 as SYGVKD. The CDR3 region has the DNA TGTGCCAGCGCCGGGACAGAGGATGGCTACACCTTC. It encodes CASAGTEDGYTF.

This clonotype has only a few counts. The V and J genes are TRBV27 and TRBJ2-1, with TRBD2 matching 10 bases. CDR3 length: 15 amino acids. V trimming: 6 bases; J trimming: 9 bases; junction bases outside the gene matches: 11. Per germline, CDR1 MNHEY and CDR2 SMNVEV (reference sequence). CDR3 bases: TGTGCCAGCAGCCTCCGGGCTAGCGGGAGCGGTGAGCAGTTCTTC. Its protein is CASSLRASGSGEQFF.

This clonotype was found a few times. One end of the junction is discordant with germline, which a read error may explain. The chain recombines TRBV9 with TRBJ2-5; D perhaps matches TRBD2 (7 bases). From germline, CDR1 is SGDLS and CDR2 YYNGEE. The CDR3 extends over 16 amino acids. CDR3 loop: CASSVDPGGRSETLYF. The CDR3 DNA sequence: TGTGCCAGCAGCGTAGACCCGGGGGGCCGGTCAGAGACCCTGTACTTC.

V gene TRBV25-1 combines with J gene TRBJ2-3; D not resolved. V lost 3 bases and J 7 bases, leaving 11 bases between the germline ends. CDR1 is MGHDK and CDR2 is SYGVNS in the germline V gene. CDR3 length: 13 amino acids. CDR3 sequence: CASSEHGSYTQYF. The DNA of the CDR3 is TGTGCCAGCAGTGAGCACGGATCGTATACGCAGTATTTT.

This clonotype occurred a few times. The rearrangement links TRBV27 to TRBJ1-2; the D is unclear. V lost 2 bases, J lost 4 bases, and 11 bases lay in between. Germline CDR1 is MNHEY and CDR2 is SMNVEV (reference sequence). The CDR3 consists of 14 residues. The CDR3 coding sequence is TGTGCCAGCAGTTTAAACCATGCGGGCTATGGCTACACCTTC. It is translated as CASSLNHAGYGYTF.

CDR3 coding DNA: TGTGCCATCAGCAGCGACAATCAGCCCCAGCATTTT. Translated, it gives CAISSDNQPQHF. The chain couples TRBV10-3 to TRBJ1-5; no reliable D call. V was shortened by 6 bases and J by 3 bases, with 6 bases between the two germline ends. The CDR3 spans 12 residues. From germline, CDR1 is ENHRY and CDR2 SYGVKD.

This clonotype was detected only a few times. The rearrangement joins TRBV7-7 to TRBJ2-3, with TRBD2 matching 9 bases. The ends lost 1 base at V and 4 bases at J; junction bases unmatched: 9. The germline CDR1 and CDR2 sequences are SSHAT and FNYEAQ (reference sequence). CDR3 length equals 17 residues. Here the CDR3 reads CASSLGRGAGGPDTQYF. The CDR3 nucleotides are TGTGCCAGCAGCTTAGGACGGGGAGCGGGAGGCCCAGATACGCAGTATTTT.

The CDR3 here is CSARSSREAAQETQYF. The DNA of the CDR3 is TGCAGTGCTCGCTCTTCGAGAGAAGCGGCGCAAGAGACCCAGTACTTC. The chain is built from TRBV20-1 and TRBJ2-5; TRBD2 might be the D (5 bases). V was pared by 5 bases and J by 2 bases, with 21 bases between. The CDR3 totals 16 residues. Per germline, CDR1 DFQATT and CDR2 SNEGSKA (reference sequence).

Notes on this clonotype: The germline gene is not matched at one end of the junction; a read error may be the cause. The genes are TRBV2 and TRBJ1-2; 7 bases agree with TRBD1. The CDR3 totals 12 residues. Germline V CDR1 and CDR2: SNHLY, FYNNEI. The CDR3 protein is CTSTSGGGGYTF. The CDR3 region has the DNA TGTACCAGCACTTCAGGGGGGGGTGGCTACACCTTC.

This clonotype was picked up a small number of times. V is TRBV9 and J is TRBJ2-1, with unresolved D. The length of the CDR3 is 15 residues. V was cut by 0 bases and J by 6 bases, with 13 bases left in between. Germline values: CDR1 SGDLS, CDR2 YYNGEE. The CDR3 loop reads CASSVESIRGNEQFF. CDR3 in DNA: TGTGCCAGCAGCGTAGAGTCGATTCGCGGCAATGAGCAGTTCTTC.

The chain has TRBV6-5 and TRBJ2-5, with D perhaps matching TRBD1 (6 bases). TRBJ2-7 matches the DNA end more closely, so the J call is doubtful. This CDR3 region has 14 residues. Per the germline V gene, CDR1 is MNHEY and CDR2 is SVGAGI. This CDR3 is CASSYVGNRDEQYF. In DNA, the CDR3 is TGTGCCAGCAGTTATGTCGGGAACAGGGACGAGCAGTACTTC.

In this sample, this clonotype turned up a few times. A read error may be the cause here, since a much bigger clone is one base away. This chain joins TRBV6-2 or TRBV6-3 and TRBJ2-3; no definite D call. V was clipped by 2 bases and J by 4 bases, with 1 base between them. Per germline, CDR1 MNHEY and CDR2 SVGEGT. The CDR3 has 11 residues. CDR3 in DNA: TGTGCCAGCAGTTACCCAGATACGCAGTATTTT. Its translation is CASSYPDTQYF.

The CDR3 here is CSASQGASGNQPQHF. The CDR3 DNA follows: TGCAGTGCTTCCCAGGGGGCTAGTGGCAATCAGCCCCAGCATTTT. This chain joins TRBV20-1 and TRBJ1-5, with TRBD1 matching 8 bases. Germline V lookup: CDR1 DFQATT, CDR2 SNEGSKA (reference sequence). V lost 5 bases, J lost 2 bases, and 8 bases stayed unmatched. There are 15 residues in the CDR3.

This chain uses TRBV9 with TRBJ2-1, with 11 nucleotides matching TRBD2. The germline CDR1 and CDR2 sequences are SGDLS and YYNGEE. J lost 3 bases, V lost 3 bases, and 14 bases had no gene match. The CDR3 totals 19 residues. The CDR3 is CASSARLAGLQMGYNEQFF. The CDR3 coding sequence is TGTGCCAGCAGCGCCCGACTAGCGGGACTTCAGATGGGCTACAATGAGCAGTTCTTC.